A single TCR beta chain is shown here with its context. These data are taken from a study of blood T cell repertoires in COVID-19. Study-wide context: T cells, B-cell-depleted T cells, or PBMCs provided the cDNA or gDNA that served as material.

In the original analysis: It was from reference gene primer amplification that nucleated cell counts were estimated. Assay used: immunoSEQ multiplex PCR; TCRdb lists only in-frame clones, some missing. That table furnishes V, J and clone size, whereas the DNA furnished D and trimming. The table records some 150,000 clones, approximately 83% of them present only once. Material: peripheral blood. The sequence derives from a woman aged 60-75 years with COVID-19, enrolled during active disease.

The CDR3 bases are TGTGCCAGCAGCTCGCGGACAGAAAATCAGCCCCAGCATTTT. It codes for CASSSRTENQPQHF. This chain links TRBV5-6 with TRBJ1-5, with a weak D call TRBD1 (6 bases). There are 14 residues in the CDR3. Trimming took 3 bases from V and 4 from J, leaving 11 bases between them. Germline CDR1 SGHDT, CDR2 YYEEEE.